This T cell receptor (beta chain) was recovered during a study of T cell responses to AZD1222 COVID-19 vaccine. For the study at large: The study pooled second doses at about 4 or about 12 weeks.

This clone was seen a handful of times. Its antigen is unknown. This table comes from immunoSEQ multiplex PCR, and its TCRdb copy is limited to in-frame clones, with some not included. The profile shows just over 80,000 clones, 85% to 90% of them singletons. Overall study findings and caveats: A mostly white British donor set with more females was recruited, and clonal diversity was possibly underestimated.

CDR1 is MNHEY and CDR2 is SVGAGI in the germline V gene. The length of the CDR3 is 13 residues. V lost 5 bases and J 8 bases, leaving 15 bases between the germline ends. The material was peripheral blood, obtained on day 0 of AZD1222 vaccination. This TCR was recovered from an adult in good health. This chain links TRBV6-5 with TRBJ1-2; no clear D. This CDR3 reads CASSNGVPEGYTF. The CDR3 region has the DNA TGTGCCAGCAGTAACGGGGTTCCGGAAGGCTACACCTTC.